The 9 T cell receptor beta chains presented below share a single source sample, sequenced in a study of blood T cell repertoires in COVID-19. Clones were sequenced by immunoSEQ multiplex PCR, and TCRdb holds only the in-frame ones, with some missing. The data contain about 190,000 clones, 86% of them seen just once; the ten biggest clones take up 7% to 10%. The specimen sequenced was PBMCs or T cells enriched from blood (not recorded which). These receptors came from a woman aged 25 to 39 who had recovered from COVID-19.

The chain has TRBV6-2 or TRBV6-3 and TRBJ2-1; D is possibly TRBD2 (6 bases). Trimming removed 6 bases at V and 1 base at J, with 13 bases between. CDR3 size: 15 residues. Germline CDR1 MNHEY, CDR2 SVGEGT. CDR3 nucleotides: TGTGCCAGCAGCAACGTGGGAGGATCCTACAATGAGCAGTTCTTC. It codes for CASSNVGGSYNEQFF.

J is TRBJ1-5 and V is TRBV28; no clear D gene. The CDR3 is made up of 14 amino acids. Germline CDR1 reads MDHEN; CDR2 reads SYDVKM. The V and J ends lost 4 bases and 0 bases respectively, with 7 bases between them. The DNA of the CDR3 is TGTGCCAGCAGTTCTACCTTTAGCAATCAGCCCCAGCATTTT. Translating gives CASSSTFSNQPQHF.

The chain couples TRBV7-2 to TRBJ2-6; 7 nucleotides align to TRBD1. Germline V gene sequence: CDR1 SGHTA, CDR2 FQGNSA. The V segment lost 5 bases and the J segment 0 bases; nucleotides outside the gene matches: 4. The CDR3 has 16 amino acids. CDR3 DNA: TGTGCCAGCAGCCGGGACAGAAACTCTGGGGCCAACGTCCTGACTTTC. This translates into CASSRDRNSGANVLTF.

This clone came up once. The chain is built from TRBV14 and TRBJ2-6, with D hard to call. The CDR3 length is 20 residues. Germline-derived CDR1 and CDR2 are SGHDN and FVKESK. Trimming took 0 bases from V and 4 from J, leaving 22 bases between them. CDR3: CASSQDPSSGTPRGANVLTF. CDR3 bases: TGTGCCAGCAGCCAAGACCCATCATCAGGTACCCCCCGGGGGGCCAACGTCCTGACTTTC. The full variable domain, completed using reference TRBV14 and TRBJ2-6, is EAGVTQFPSHSVIEKGQTVTLRCDPISGHDNLYWYRRVMGKEIKFLLHFVKESKQDESGMPNNRFLAERTGGTYSTLKVQPAELEDSGVYFCASSQDPSSGTPRGANVLTFGAGSRLTVL.

This clone was seen only once. The chain has TRBV28 and TRBJ2-1; 13 nucleotides line up with TRBD2. Germline V CDR1 and CDR2: MDHEN, SYDVKM. The CDR3 covers 19 residues. V shed 5 bases, J shed 7 bases, and the junction held 17 bases outside the gene matches. CDR3 in DNA: TGTGCCAGCAGTACAAGGACTAGCGGGAGCAGGTCTGTTAAGAATGAGCAGTTCTTC. Encoded protein: CASSTRTSGSRSVKNEQFF.

This clone was seen a handful of times. CDR3 bases: TGTGCCAGCAGACCGTCCCCGGGACAGGGGGGGTATGGCTACACCTTC. Encoded protein: CASRPSPGQGGYGYTF. The rearrangement uses TRBV28 and TRBJ1-2, with 11 bases identical to TRBD1. J was trimmed by 5 bases and V by 6 bases; bases with no gene match: 11. Looked up from germline, CDR1 is MDHEN and CDR2 is SYDVKM. CDR3 size: 16 residues.

This chain connects TRBV27 to TRBJ2-3; TRBD2 might be the D (6 bases). Trimming removed 6 bases from V and 0 bases from J, with 22 bases in between. Per the germline V gene, CDR1 is MNHEY and CDR2 is SMNVEV (reference sequence). The CDR3 covers 18 residues. The CDR3: CASSRNPRRRGSTDTQYF. The CDR3 nucleotides are TGTGCCAGCAGCCGAAACCCACGCCGGCGGGGTAGCACAGATACGCAGTATTTT.

The chain is built from TRBV15 and TRBJ2-3, with TRBD1 matching over 11 bases. CDR3 size: 15 residues. V was pared by 1 base and J by 5 bases, with 2 bases of the junction left unmatched. Germline loops: CDR1 LNHNV, CDR2 YYDKDF (reference sequence). The CDR3 region is CATSRAGTGGDTQYF. The CDR3 DNA reads TGTGCCACCAGCAGAGCCGGGACAGGGGGAGATACGCAGTATTTT. Full variable domain (outside the CDR3, taken from reference TRBV15 and TRBJ2-3): DAMVIQNPRYQVTQFGKPVTLSCSQTLNHNVMYWYQQKSSQAPKLLFHYYDKDFNNEADTPDNFQSRRPNTSFCFLDIRSPGLGDTAMYLCATSRAGTGGDTQYFGPGTRLTVL.

Of note for this clone: Other DNA variants within this sample encode the same CDR3. This chain joins TRBV11-3 and TRBJ2-7, with no clear D. V dropped 1 base and J dropped 6 bases, with 7 bases sitting between them. This CDR3 contains 12 residues. CDR1 and CDR2 from the germline V gene are SGHNT and YENEEA. The CDR3 reads CASSLVPGEQYF. In DNA form, the CDR3 reads TGTGCCAGCAGCTTAGTTCCCGGCGAGCAGTACTTC.